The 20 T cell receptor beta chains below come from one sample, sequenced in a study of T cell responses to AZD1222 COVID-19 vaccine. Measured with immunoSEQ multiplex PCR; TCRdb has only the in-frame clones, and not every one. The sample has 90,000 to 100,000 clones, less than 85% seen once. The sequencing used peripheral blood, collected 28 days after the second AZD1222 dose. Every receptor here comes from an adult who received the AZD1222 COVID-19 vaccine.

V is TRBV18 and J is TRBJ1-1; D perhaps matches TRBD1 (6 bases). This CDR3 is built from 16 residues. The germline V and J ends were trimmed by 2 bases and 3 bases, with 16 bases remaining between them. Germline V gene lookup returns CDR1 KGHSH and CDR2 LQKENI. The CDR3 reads CASSPSARGGDTEAFF. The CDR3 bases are TGTGCCAGCTCACCAAGCGCAAGGGGGGGCGACACTGAAGCTTTCTTT.

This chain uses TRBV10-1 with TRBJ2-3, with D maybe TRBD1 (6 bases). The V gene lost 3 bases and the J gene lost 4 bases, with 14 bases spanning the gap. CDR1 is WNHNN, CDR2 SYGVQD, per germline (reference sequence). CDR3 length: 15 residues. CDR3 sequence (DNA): TGCGCCAGCAGTGAAAGGGGCAGGGGTTCAGATACGCAGTATTTT. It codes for CASSERGRGSDTQYF.

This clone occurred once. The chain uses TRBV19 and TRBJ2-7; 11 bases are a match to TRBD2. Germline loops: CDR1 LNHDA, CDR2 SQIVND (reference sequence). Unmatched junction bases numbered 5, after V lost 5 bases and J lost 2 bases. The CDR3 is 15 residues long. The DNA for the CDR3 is TGTGCCAGTAGTGATAGCGGGAGGGTCCCCTACGAGCAGTACTTC. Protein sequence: CASSDSGRVPYEQYF.

CDR3: CSVLDREGYTF. The CDR3 DNA is TGCAGCGTCCTTGACAGAGAAGGCTACACCTTC. The chain uses TRBV29-1 and TRBJ1-2; maybe TRBD1 (5 bases). From germline, CDR1 is SQVTM and CDR2 ANQGSEA. The CDR3 is made up of 11 amino acids. The germline V and J ends were trimmed by 6 bases and 8 bases, with 13 bases remaining between them.

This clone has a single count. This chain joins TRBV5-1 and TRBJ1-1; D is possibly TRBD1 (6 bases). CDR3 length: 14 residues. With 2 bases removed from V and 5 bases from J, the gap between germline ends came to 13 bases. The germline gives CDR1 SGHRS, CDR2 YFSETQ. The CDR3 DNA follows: TGCGCCAGCAGCTTCTTTAACAGGGAGACTGAAGCTTTCTTT. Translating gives CASSFFNRETEAFF.

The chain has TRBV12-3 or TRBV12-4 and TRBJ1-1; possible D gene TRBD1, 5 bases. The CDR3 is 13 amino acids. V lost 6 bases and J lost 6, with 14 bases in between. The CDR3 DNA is TGTGCCAGCAGCGAACAGGTAATCTCTGAAGCTTTCTTT. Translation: CASSEQVISEAFF.

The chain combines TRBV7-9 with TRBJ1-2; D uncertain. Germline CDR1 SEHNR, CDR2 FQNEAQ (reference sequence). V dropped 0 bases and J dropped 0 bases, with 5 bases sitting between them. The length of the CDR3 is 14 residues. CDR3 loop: CASSLAQPNYGYTF. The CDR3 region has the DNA TGTGCCAGCAGCTTAGCGCAACCTAACTATGGCTACACCTTC.

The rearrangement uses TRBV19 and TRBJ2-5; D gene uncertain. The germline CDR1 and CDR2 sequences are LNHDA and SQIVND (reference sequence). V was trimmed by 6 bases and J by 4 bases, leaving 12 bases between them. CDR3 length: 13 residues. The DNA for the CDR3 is TGTGCCAGTAGCACAAGTTCTCGAGAGACCCAGTACTTC. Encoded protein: CASSTSSRETQYF.

The CDR3: CASCSGVGYGYTF. The CDR3 DNA follows: TGTGCCAGCTGTTCGGGTGTCGGGTATGGCTACACCTTC. The chain combines TRBV6-2 or TRBV6-3 with TRBJ1-2; D unresolved. This CDR3 has 13 amino acids. Trimming took off 8 bases at V and 5 bases at J, with 15 bases between the two ends. The germline V gene has CDR1 MNHEY and CDR2 SVGEGT.

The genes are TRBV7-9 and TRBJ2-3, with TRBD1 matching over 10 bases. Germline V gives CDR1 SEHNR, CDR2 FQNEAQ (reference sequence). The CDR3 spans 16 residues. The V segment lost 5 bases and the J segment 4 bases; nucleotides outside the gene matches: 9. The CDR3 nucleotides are TGTGCCAGCAGCATTTACTCCGGGACAGGGGCAGATACGCAGTATTTT. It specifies CASSIYSGTGADTQYF.

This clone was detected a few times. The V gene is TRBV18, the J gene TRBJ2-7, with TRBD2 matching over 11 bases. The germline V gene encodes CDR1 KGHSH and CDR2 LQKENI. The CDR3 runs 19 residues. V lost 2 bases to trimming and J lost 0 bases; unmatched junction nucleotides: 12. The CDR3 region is CASSPGTSGLQSFSYEQYF. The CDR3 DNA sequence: TGTGCCAGCTCACCAGGGACTAGCGGTCTACAATCGTTCTCCTACGAGCAGTACTTC. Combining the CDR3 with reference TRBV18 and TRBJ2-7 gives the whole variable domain NAGVMQNPRHLVRRRGQEARLRCSPMKGHSHVYWYRQLPEEGLKFMVYLQKENIIDESGMPKERFSAEFPKEGPSILRIQQVVRGDSAAYFCASSPGTSGLQSFSYEQYFGPGTRLTVT.

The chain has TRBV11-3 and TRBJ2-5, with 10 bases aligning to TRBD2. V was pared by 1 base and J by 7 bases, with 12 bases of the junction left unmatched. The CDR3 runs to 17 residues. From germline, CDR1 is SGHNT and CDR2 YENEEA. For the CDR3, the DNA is TGTGCCAGCAGCTTAGTGCGGACTAGCGGAGGGGAGGGGACCCAGTACTTC. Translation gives CASSLVRTSGGEGTQYF.

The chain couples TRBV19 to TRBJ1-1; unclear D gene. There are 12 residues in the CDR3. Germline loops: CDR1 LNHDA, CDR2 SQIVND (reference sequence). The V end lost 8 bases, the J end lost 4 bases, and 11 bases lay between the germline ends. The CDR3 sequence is CASGGLGTEAFF. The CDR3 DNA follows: TGTGCCAGTGGCGGATTGGGCACTGAAGCTTTCTTT. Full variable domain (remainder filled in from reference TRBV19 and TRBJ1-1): DGGITQSPKYLFRKEGQNVTLSCEQNLNHDAMYWYRQDPGQGLRLIYYSQIVNDFQKGDIAEGYSVSREKKESFPLTVTSAQKNPTAFYLCASGGLGTEAFFGQGTRLTVV.

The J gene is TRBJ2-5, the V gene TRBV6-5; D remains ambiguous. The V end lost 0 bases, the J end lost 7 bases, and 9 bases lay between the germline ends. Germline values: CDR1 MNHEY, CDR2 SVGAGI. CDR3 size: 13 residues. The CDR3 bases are TGTGCCAGCAGTTACTCGGGTAGTGTGACCCAGTACTTC. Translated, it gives CASSYSGSVTQYF.

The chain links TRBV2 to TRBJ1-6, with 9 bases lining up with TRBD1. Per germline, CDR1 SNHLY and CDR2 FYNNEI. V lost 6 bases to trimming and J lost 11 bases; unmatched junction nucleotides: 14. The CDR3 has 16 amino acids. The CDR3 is CASSNRAGQGRAPLHF. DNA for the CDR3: TGTGCCAGCAGCAACCGGGCTGGACAGGGGCGGGCACCCCTCCACTTT.

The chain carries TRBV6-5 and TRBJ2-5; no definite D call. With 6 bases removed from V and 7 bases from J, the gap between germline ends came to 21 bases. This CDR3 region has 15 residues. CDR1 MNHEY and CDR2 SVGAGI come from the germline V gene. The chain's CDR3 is CASSTRRRIGWTQYF. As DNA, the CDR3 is TGTGCCAGCAGCACCCGCCGCAGGATAGGTTGGACCCAGTACTTC.

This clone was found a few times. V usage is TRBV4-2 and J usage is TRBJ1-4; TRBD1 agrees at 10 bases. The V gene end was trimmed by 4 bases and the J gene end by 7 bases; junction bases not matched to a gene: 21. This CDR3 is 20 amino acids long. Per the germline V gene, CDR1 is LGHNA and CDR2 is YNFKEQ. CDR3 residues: CASSLSRDRGLIRLIEKLFF. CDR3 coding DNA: TGTGCCAGCAGCCTATCCCGGGACAGGGGCTTGATTCGCCTGATTGAAAAACTGTTTTTT.

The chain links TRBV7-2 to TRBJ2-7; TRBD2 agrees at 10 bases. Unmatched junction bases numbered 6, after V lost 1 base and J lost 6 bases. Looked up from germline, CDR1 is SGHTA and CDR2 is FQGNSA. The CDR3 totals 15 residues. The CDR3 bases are TGTGCCAGCAGCTTAGTATCTAGCGGGAGTGTCGAGCAGTACTTC. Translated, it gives CASSLVSSGSVEQYF.

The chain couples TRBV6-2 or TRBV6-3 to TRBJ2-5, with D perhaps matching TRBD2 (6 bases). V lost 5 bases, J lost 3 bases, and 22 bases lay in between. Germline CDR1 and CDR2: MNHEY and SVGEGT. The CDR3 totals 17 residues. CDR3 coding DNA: TGTGCCAGCAGTGACCCGGAACGGCCCCCGGGGGAAGAGACCCAGTACTTC. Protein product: CASSDPERPPGEETQYF.

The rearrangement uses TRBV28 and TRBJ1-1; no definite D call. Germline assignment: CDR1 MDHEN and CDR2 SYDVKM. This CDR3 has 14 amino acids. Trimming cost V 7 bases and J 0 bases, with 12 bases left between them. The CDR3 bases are TGTGCCAGCACCATAACCAGAGTGAACACTGAAGCTTTCTTT. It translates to CASTITRVNTEAFF. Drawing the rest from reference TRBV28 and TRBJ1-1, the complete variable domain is DVKVTQSSRYLVKRTGEKVFLECVQDMDHENMFWYRQDPGLGLRLIYFSYDVKMKEKGDIPEGYSVSREKKERFSLILESASTNQTSMYLCASTITRVNTEAFFGQGTRLTVV.